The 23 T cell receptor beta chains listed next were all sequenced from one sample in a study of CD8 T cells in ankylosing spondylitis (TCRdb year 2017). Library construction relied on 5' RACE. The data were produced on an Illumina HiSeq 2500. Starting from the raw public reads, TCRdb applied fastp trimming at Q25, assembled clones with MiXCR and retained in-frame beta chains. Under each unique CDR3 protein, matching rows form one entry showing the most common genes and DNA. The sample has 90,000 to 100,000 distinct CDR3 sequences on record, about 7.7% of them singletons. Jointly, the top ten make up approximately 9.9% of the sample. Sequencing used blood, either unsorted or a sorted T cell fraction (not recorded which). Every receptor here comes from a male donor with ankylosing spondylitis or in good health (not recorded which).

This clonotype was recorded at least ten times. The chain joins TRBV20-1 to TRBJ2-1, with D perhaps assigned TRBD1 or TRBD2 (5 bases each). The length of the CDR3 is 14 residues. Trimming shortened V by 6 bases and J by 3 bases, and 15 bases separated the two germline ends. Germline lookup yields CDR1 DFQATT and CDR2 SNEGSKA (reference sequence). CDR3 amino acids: CSARTGRIYNEQFF. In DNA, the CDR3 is TGCAGTGCAAGGACGGGACGAATCTACAATGAGCAGTTCTTC.

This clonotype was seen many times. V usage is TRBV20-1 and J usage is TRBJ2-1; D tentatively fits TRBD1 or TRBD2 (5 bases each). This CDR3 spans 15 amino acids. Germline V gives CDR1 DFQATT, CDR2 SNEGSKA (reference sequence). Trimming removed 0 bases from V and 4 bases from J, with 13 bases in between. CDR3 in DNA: TGCAGTGCTAGAGATAGGGACCGCCCATACAATGAGCAGTTCTTC. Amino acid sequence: CSARDRDRPYNEQFF.

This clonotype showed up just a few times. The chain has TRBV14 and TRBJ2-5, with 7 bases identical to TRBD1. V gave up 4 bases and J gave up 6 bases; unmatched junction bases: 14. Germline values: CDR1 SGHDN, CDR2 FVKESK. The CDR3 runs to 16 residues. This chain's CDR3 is CASSLPGQSQEKTQYF. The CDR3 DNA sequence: TGTGCCAGCAGCCTTCCGGGACAGAGCCAAGAGAAGACCCAGTACTTC.

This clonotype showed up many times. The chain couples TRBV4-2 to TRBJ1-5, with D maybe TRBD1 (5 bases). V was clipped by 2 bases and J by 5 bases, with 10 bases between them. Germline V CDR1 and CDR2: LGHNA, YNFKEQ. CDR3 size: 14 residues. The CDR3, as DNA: TGTGCCAGCAGCCAAACAAACAGGTATCAGCCCCAGCATTTT. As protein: CASSQTNRYQPQHF.

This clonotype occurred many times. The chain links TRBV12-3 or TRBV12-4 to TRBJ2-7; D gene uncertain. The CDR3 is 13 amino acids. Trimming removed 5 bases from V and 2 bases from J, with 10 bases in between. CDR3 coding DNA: TGTGCCAGCAGTAGCCCCCAGACCTACGAGCAGTACTTC. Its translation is CASSSPQTYEQYF.

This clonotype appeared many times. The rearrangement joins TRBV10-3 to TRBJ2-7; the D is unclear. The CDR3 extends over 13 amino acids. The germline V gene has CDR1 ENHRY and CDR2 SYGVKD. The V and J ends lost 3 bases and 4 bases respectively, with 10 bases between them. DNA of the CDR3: TGTGCCATCAGTGACCGAGCCCCTTACGAGCAGTACTTC. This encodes CAISDRAPYEQYF.

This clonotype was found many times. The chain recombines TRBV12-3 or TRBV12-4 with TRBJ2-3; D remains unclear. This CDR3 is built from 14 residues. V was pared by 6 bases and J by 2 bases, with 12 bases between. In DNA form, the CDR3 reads TGTGCCAGCAGGATGCAGCTACACACAGATACGCAGTATTTT. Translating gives CASRMQLHTDTQYF.

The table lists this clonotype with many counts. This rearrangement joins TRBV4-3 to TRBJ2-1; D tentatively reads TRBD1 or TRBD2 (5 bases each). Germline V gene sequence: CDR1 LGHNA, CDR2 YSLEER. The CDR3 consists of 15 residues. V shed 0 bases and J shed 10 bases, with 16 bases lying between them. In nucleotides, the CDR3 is TGCGCCAGCAGCCAAGATGTCGGGGCCTTAAGCGAGCAGTTCTTC. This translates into CASSQDVGALSEQFF.

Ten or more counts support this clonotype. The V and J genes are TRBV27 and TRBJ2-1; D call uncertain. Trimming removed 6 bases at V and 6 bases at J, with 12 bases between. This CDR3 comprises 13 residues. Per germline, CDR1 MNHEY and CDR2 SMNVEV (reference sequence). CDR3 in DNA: TGTGCCAGCAGCAGGACCCATCGCAATGAGCAGTTCTTC. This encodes CASSRTHRNEQFF.

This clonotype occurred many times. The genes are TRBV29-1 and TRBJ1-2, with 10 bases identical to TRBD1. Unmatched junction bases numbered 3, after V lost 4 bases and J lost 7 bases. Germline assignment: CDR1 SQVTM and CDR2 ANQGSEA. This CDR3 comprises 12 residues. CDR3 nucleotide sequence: TGCAGCGTTGGGGACAGGGGCTCTGGCTACACCTTC. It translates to CSVGDRGSGYTF.

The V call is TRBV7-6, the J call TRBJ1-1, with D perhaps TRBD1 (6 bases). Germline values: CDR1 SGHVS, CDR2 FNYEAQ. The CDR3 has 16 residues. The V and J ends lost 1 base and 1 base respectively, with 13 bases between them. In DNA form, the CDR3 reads TGTGCCAGCAGCTTAGTGAGAGGGGGTGCGAACACTGAAGCTTTCTTT. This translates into CASSLVRGGANTEAFF. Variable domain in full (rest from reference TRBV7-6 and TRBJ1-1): GAGVSQSPRYKVTKRGQDVALRCDPISGHVSLYWYRQALGQGPEFLTYFNYEAQQDKSGLPNDRFSAERPEGSISTLTIQRTEQRDSAMYRCASSLVRGGANTEAFFGQGTRLTVV.

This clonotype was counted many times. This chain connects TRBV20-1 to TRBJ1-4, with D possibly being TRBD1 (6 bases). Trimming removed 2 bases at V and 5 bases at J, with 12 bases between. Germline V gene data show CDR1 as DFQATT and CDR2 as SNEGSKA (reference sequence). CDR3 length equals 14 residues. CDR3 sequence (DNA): TGCAGTGCTAGACCCGGACAGAAGAATGAAAAACTGTTTTTT. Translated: CSARPGQKNEKLFF.

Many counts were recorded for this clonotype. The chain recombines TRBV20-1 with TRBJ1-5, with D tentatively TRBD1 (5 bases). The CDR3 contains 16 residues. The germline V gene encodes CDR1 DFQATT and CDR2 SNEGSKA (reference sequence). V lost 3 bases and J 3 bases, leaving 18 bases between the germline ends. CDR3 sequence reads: CSASGGVDYYNQPQHF. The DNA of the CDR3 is TGCAGTGCTAGCGGAGGGGTAGACTATTACAATCAGCCCCAGCATTTT.

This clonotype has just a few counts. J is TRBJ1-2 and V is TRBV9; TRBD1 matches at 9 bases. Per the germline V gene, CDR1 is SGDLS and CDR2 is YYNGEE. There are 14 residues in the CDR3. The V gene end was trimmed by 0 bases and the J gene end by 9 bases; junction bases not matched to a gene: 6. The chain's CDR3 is CASSVASDRGSYTF. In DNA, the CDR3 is TGTGCCAGCAGCGTAGCCTCGGACAGGGGAAGCTACACCTTC.

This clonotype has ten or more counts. DNA of the CDR3: TGTGCCAGCAGGGGAACCGGGACAGGGGGCAAAGGCTACACCTTC. Residues: CASRGTGTGGKGYTF. The gene calls are TRBV12-3 or TRBV12-4 and TRBJ1-2, with 12 bases identical to TRBD1. After removal of 6 bases from V and 8 bases from J, the junction contained 10 bases not matched to a gene. The CDR3 contains 15 residues.

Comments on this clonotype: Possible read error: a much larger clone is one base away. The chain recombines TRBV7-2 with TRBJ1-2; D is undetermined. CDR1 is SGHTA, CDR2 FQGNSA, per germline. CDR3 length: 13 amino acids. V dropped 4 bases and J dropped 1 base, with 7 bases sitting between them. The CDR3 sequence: CTSSSDNNYGYTF. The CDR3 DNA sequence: TGTACCAGCAGCTCAGACAATAACTATGGCTACACCTTC.

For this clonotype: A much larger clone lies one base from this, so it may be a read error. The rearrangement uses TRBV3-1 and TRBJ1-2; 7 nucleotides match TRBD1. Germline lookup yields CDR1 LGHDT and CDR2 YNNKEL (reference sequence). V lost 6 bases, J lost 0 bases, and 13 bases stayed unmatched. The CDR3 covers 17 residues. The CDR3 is CASSAGTAQLTNYGYTF. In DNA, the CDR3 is TGTGCCAGCAGTGCCGGGACAGCACAACTTACTAACTATGGCTACACCTTC.

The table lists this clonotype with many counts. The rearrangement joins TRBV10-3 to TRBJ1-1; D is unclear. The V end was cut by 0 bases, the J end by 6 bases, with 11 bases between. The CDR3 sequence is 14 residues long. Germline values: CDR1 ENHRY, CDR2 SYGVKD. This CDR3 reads CAISESGSLSEAFF. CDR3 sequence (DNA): TGTGCCATCAGTGAGTCGGGGAGTTTATCTGAAGCTTTCTTT.

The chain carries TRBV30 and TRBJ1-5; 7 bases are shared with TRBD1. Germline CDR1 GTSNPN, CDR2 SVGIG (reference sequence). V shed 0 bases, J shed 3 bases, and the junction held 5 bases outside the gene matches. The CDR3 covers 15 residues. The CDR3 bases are TGTGCCTGGAGTGTAGGTGGGACAGTCAATCAGCCCCAGCATTTT. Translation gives CAWSVGGTVNQPQHF.

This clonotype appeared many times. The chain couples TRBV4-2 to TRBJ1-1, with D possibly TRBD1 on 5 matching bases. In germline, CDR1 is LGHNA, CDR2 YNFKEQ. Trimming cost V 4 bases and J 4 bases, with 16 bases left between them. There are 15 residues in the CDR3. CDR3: CASSREQGGVTEAFF. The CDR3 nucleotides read TGTGCCAGCAGCCGTGAGCAGGGAGGCGTCACTGAAGCTTTCTTT.

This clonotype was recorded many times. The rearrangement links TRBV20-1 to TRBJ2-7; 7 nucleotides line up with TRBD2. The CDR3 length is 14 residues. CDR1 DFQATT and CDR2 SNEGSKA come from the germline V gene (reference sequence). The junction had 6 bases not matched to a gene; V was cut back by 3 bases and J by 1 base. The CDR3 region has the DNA TGCAGTGCTAGTACTAGCGTCCGTTCCTACGAGCAGTACTTC. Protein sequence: CSASTSVRSYEQYF.

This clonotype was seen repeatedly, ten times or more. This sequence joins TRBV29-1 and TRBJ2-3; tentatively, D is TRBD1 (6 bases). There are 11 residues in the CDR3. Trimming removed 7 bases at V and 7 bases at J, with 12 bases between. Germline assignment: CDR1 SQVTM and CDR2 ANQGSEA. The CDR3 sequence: CSGTGLNTQYF. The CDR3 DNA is TGCAGCGGAACAGGGTTGAATACGCAGTATTTT.

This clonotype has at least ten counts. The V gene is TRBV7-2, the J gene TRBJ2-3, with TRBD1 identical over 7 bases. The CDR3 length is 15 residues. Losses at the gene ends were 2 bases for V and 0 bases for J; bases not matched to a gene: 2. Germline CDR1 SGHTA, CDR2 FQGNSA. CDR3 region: CASSLMGQSTDTQYF. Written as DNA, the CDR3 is TGTGCCAGCAGCTTAATGGGACAGAGCACAGATACGCAGTATTTT. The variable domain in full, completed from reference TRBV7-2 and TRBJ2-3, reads GAGVSQSPSNKVTEKGKDVELRCDPISGHTALYWYRQSLGQGLEFLIYFQGNSAPDKSGLPSDRFSAERTGGSVSTLTIQRTQQEDSAVYLCASSLMGQSTDTQYFGPGTRLTVL.